What follows are 20 T cell receptor beta chains derived from one specimen sequenced in a study of cytomegalovirus exposure and HLA in healthy donors. Primers included in the PCR were 60 Vbeta and 13 Jbeta primers. TCRdb keeps only in-frame clones here, not all; method: immunoSEQ multiplex PCR. This repertoire shows about 140,000 clones, 80% found once; its top ten account for about 2.2%. The source material was PBMCs. Receptors originate from a man between 25 and 39 years old in good health and CMV-seronegative.

The rearrangement links TRBV5-5 to TRBJ1-1, with D perhaps matching TRBD1 (5 bases). Between the trimmed V and J ends, which lost 1 base and 1 base, there was a span of 11 bases. The V gene's germline CDR1 is SGHKS and CDR2 YYEKEE (reference sequence). This CDR3 contains 15 residues. CDR3 nucleotides: TGTGCCAGCAGCTTGAGACAGCACAAGAACACTGAAGCTTTCTTT. Translated: CASSLRQHKNTEAFF.

This clone was detected a few times. The CDR3 nucleotides read TGTGCCAGCAGGCCCGGGAGACAGGGTAGGACTGAAGCTTTCTTT. Translated: CASRPGRQGRTEAFF. This chain links TRBV28 with TRBJ1-1; 7 nucleotides match TRBD1. CDR3 length equals 15 residues. V was pared by 6 bases and J by 5 bases, with 12 bases of the junction left unmatched. CDR1 is MDHEN and CDR2 is SYDVKM in the germline V gene.

This clone was picked up one time. V gene TRBV5-1 combines with J gene TRBJ1-6, with TRBD1 matching over 7 bases. There are 14 residues in the CDR3. Germline loops: CDR1 SGHRS, CDR2 YFSETQ. The V and J ends lost 4 bases and 10 bases, in that order; junction bases with no gene match: 8. CDR3 residues: CASSPDREGSPLHF. DNA for the CDR3: TGCGCCAGCAGCCCCGACAGGGAAGGGTCACCCCTCCACTTT.

This clone was counted a single time. The chain recombines TRBV10-2 with TRBJ2-2, with TRBD2 identical over 7 bases. The CDR3 loop spans 19 amino acids. Germline CDR1 is WSHSY and CDR2 is SAAADI. Trimming cost V 6 bases and J 1 base; bases outside gene matches: 17. The CDR3 region has the DNA TGCGCCAGCAGCAAAATCAGTTCGAGGGTAGCGGGGAACACCGGGGAGCTGTTTTTT. This translates into CASSKISSRVAGNTGELFF.

This chain uses TRBV4-1 with TRBJ1-1, with D perhaps TRBD1 (6 bases). Trimming cost V 0 bases and J 1 base, with 18 bases left between them. The germline CDR1 and CDR2 sequences are MGHRA and YSYEKL. The CDR3 totals 18 residues. CDR3 residues: CASSQDSRTSRGNTEAFF. The CDR3 DNA reads as TGCGCCAGCAGCCAAGATTCTCGCACGTCCAGGGGGAACACTGAAGCTTTCTTT.

V gene TRBV4-2 combines with J gene TRBJ2-3; 12 bases are a match to TRBD2. Germline V gives CDR1 LGHNA, CDR2 YNFKEQ. Trimming at V came to 8 bases and at J to 2 bases, leaving 2 bases not matched to a gene. The CDR3 contains 14 residues. Written as DNA, the CDR3 is TGTGCCAGCCGGACTAGCGGGAACACAGATACGCAGTATTTT. This codes for CASRTSGNTDTQYF.

Only a few counts were recorded for this clone. The chain couples TRBV7-6 to TRBJ2-7; 7 bases agree with TRBD1. The V gene's germline CDR1 is SGHVS and CDR2 FNYEAQ. This CDR3 is built from 15 residues. The J segment lost 5 bases and the V segment lost 5 bases, leaving 12 bases of the junction unmatched. DNA of the CDR3: TGTGCCAGCAGCGGGGCCCCCGGACAGGACCACGAGCAGTACTTC. The encoded protein is CASSGAPGQDHEQYF.

CDR3 DNA sequence: TGTGCCAGCAGTTTACCCCCAGGGGACAGGGATGTGGTGGGCAATCAGCCCCAGCATTTT. Protein sequence: CASSLPPGDRDVVGNQPQHF. The V and J genes are TRBV27 and TRBJ1-5; 9 bases are shared with TRBD1. CDR3 length: 20 amino acids. Unmatched junction bases numbered 16, after V lost 2 bases and J lost 2 bases. Germline V gene lookup returns CDR1 MNHEY and CDR2 SMNVEV (reference sequence).

This chain joins TRBV27 and TRBJ2-2; D uncertain. This CDR3 has 14 amino acids. V lost 6 bases, J lost 8 bases, and 16 bases lay in between. Germline V gives CDR1 MNHEY, CDR2 SMNVEV (reference sequence). The CDR3 bases are TGTGCCAGCAGACCGTCGGTCCTAACGGGGGAGCTGTTTTTT. Translation gives CASRPSVLTGELFF.

The rearrangement uses TRBV7-2 and TRBJ2-5, with 9 bases lining up with TRBD1. The J segment lost 4 bases and the V segment lost 8 bases, leaving 11 bases of the junction unmatched. CDR3 length: 15 amino acids. Germline CDR1 SGHTA, CDR2 FQGNSA. The CDR3 loop is CASWRDRVSPETQYF. The CDR3 DNA sequence: TGTGCCAGCTGGCGGGACAGGGTGTCCCCAGAGACCCAGTACTTC.

The CDR3 region is CASSLTGARYNEQFF. DNA of the CDR3: TGTGCCAGCAGCTTAACGGGTGCGCGATACAATGAGCAGTTCTTC. The chain couples TRBV7-9 to TRBJ2-1; D is unclear. Germline V lookup: CDR1 SEHNR, CDR2 FQNEAQ (reference sequence). V was cut by 2 bases and J by 4 bases, with 12 bases left in between. CDR3 length equals 15 residues.

The CDR3 nucleotides are TGTGCCAGCAGTTTAATTGTGGGAGCGTCGGGCAATGAGCAGTTCTTC. It yields the protein CASSLIVGASGNEQFF. The V gene is TRBV28, the J gene TRBJ2-1; D is perhaps TRBD2 (5 bases). The germline gives CDR1 MDHEN, CDR2 SYDVKM. With 2 bases removed from V and 6 bases from J, the gap between germline ends came to 17 bases. This CDR3 region has 16 residues.

Points on this clone: The same CDR3 arises from other DNA sequences in this sample as well. The chain couples TRBV30 to TRBJ2-7; 7 bases agree with TRBD1. CDR1 and CDR2 (germline): GTSNPN, SVGIG (reference sequence). The CDR3 length is 13 residues. The junction had 5 bases not matched to a gene; V was cut back by 2 bases and J by 4 bases. This CDR3 reads CAWSRQGGYEQYF. The CDR3, as DNA: TGTGCCTGGAGTAGACAGGGCGGGTACGAGCAGTACTTC.

As DNA, the CDR3 is TGTGCCAGCAGCTTTGGACAGGGGGCTGCAGATACGCAGTATTTT. As protein: CASSFGQGAADTQYF. The rearrangement joins TRBV7-9 to TRBJ2-3, with TRBD1 matching over 11 bases. The germline V gene has CDR1 SEHNR and CDR2 FQNEAQ (reference sequence). The CDR3 covers 15 residues. V was pared by 3 bases and J by 4 bases, with 3 bases of the junction left unmatched.

This chain connects TRBV28 to TRBJ1-1, with 7 bases matching TRBD1. This CDR3 spans 13 amino acids. Germline lookup yields CDR1 MDHEN and CDR2 SYDVKM. The V and J ends lost 5 bases and 4 bases, in that order; junction bases with no gene match: 4. The CDR3 sequence is CASSQQGFTEAFF. The DNA of the CDR3 is TGTGCCAGCAGTCAACAGGGGTTCACTGAAGCTTTCTTT.

This clone came up a few times. The chain joins TRBV6-1 to TRBJ2-3, with D perhaps TRBD2 (7 bases). Looked up from germline, CDR1 is MNHNS and CDR2 is SASEGT. The V end was cut by 1 base, the J end by 9 bases, with 23 bases between. CDR3 length equals 17 residues. CDR3: CASSEGGGGGLSYTQYF. CDR3 DNA sequence: TGTGCCAGCAGTGAAGGGGGAGGGGGGGGGCTTTCATACACGCAGTATTTT.

This chain connects TRBV19 to TRBJ2-3; 10 bases are shared with TRBD2. Germline CDR1 and CDR2: LNHDA and SQIVND (reference sequence). V trimming: 3 bases; J trimming: 4 bases; junction bases outside the gene matches: 4. The CDR3 has 15 amino acids. CDR3 in DNA: TGTGCCAGTAGTATTATAGCGGGGGGCTCAGATACGCAGTATTTT. Protein: CASSIIAGGSDTQYF.

The chain carries TRBV19 and TRBJ1-2, with D possibly being TRBD1 (5 bases). Germline assignment: CDR1 LNHDA and CDR2 SQIVND (reference sequence). The CDR3 length is 16 residues. Trimming left V 5 bases short and J 4 bases short, with 20 bases between. CDR3 in DNA: TGTGCCAGTAGTCCAGGACAACCGGCCCAGGGCTATGGCTACACCTTC. Protein: CASSPGQPAQGYGYTF.

The chain uses TRBV11-2 and TRBJ2-7; 9 nucleotides match TRBD2. This CDR3 spans 14 amino acids. Unmatched junction bases numbered 4, after V lost 0 bases and J lost 7 bases. Germline V CDR1 and CDR2: SGHAT, FQNNGV. CDR3: CASSLDYLAGEQYF. In DNA form, the CDR3 reads TGTGCCAGCAGCTTAGATTACCTAGCGGGAGAGCAGTACTTC.

This rearrangement joins TRBV5-4 to TRBJ1-4; D might be TRBD1 (6 bases). The CDR3 is 15 amino acids. Germline CDR1 is SGHNT and CDR2 is YYREEE (reference sequence). Trimming shortened V by 2 bases and J by 7 bases, and 15 bases separated the two germline ends. CDR3 residues: CASSFLSGASEKLFF. CDR3 bases: TGTGCCAGCAGCTTTTTATCAGGGGCTAGTGAAAAACTGTTTTTT.